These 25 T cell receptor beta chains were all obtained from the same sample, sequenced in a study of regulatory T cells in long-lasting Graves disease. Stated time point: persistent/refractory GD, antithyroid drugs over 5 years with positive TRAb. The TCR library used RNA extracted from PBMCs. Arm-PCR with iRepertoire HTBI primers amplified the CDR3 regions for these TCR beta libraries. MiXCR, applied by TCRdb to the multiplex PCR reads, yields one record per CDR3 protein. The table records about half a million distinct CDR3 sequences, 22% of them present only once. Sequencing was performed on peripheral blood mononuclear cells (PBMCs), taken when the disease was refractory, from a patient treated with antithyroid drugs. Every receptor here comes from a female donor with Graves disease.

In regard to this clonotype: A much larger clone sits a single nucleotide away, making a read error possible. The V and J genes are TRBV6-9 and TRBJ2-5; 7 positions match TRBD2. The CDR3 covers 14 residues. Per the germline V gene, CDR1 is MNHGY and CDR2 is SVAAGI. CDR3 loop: CASGYGLVQETQYF. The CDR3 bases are TGTGCCAGCGGTTACGGACTAGTCCAAGAGACCCAGTACTTC.

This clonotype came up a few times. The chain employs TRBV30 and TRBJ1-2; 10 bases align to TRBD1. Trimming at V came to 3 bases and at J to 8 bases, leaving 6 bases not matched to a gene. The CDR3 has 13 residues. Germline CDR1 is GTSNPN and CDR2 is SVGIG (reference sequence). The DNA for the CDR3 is TGTGCCTGGAGCGACGGACAGGGGGGGGGCTACACCTTC. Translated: CAWSDGQGGGYTF.

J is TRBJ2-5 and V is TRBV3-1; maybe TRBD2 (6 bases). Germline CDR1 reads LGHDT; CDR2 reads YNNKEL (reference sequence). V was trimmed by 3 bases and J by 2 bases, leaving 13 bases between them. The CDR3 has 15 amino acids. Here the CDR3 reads CASSQGLGRQETQYF. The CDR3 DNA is TGTGCCAGCAGCCAGGGACTTGGGCGGCAAGAGACCCAGTACTTC.

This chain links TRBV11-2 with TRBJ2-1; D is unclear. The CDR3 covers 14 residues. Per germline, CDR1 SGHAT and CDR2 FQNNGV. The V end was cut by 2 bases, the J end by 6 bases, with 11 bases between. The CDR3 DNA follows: TGTGCCAGCAGCTTAAGCTTCTGGAGCAATGAGCAGTTCTTC. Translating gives CASSLSFWSNEQFF.

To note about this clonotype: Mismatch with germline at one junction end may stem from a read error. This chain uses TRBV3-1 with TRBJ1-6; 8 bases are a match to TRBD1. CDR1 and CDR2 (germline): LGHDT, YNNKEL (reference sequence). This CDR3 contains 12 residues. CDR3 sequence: CASSLQGAVSFF. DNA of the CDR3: TGTGCCAGCAGCCTTCAGGGGGCTGTATCTTTCTTT. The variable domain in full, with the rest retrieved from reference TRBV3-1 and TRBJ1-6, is DTAVSQTPKYLVTQMGNDKSIKCEQNLGHDTMYWYKQDSKKFLKIMFSYNNKELIINETVPNRFSPKSPDKAHLNLHINSLELGDSAVYFCASSLQGAVSFFGNGTRLTVT.

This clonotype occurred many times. For the CDR3, the DNA is TGTGCCAGCAGCCTAGGACGGACCTTTACGGAGACCCAGTACTTC. This translates into CASSLGRTFTETQYF. This sequence joins TRBV28 and TRBJ2-5; D is unresolved. Trimming pared 6 bases from V and 5 bases from J, leaving 19 bases between. The germline V gene has CDR1 MDHEN and CDR2 SYDVKM. The CDR3 is made up of 15 amino acids.

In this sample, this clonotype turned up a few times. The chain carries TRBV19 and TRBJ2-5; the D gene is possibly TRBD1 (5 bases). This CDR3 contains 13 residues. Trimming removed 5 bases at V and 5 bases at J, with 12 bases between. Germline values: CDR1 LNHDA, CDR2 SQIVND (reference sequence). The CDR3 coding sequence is TGTGCCAGTAGTGCGCAGGGTAGGGAGACCCAGTACTTC. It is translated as CASSAQGRETQYF.

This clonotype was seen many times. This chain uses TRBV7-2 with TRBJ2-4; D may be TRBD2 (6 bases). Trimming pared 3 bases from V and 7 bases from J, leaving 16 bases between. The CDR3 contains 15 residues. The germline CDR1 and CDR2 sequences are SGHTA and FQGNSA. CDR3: CASSLWGGNENIQYF. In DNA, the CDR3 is TGTGCCAGCAGCTTGTGGGGAGGCAATGAGAACATTCAGTACTTC.

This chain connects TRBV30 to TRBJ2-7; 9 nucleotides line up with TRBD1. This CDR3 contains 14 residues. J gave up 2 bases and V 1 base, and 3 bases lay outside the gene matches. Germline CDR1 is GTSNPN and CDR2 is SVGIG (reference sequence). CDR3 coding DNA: TGTGCCTGGAGTGAGGGGACAGGGCCCTACGAGCAGTACTTC. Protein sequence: CAWSEGTGPYEQYF.

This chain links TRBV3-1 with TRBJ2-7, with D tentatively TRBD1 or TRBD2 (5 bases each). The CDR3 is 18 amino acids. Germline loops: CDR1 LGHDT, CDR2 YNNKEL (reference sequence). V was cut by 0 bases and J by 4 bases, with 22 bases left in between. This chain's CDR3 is CASSQDRAGDPLSYEQYF. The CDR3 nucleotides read TGTGCCAGCAGCCAAGATCGGGCCGGGGACCCTCTCTCTTACGAGCAGTACTTC.

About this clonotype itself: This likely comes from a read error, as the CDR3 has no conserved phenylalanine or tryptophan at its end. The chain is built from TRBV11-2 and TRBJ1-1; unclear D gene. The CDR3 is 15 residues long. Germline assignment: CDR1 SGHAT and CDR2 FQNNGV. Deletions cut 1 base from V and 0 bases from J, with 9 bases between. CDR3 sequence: CASSLGRVMNTEAFS. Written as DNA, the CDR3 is TGTGCCAGCAGCTTAGGTAGGGTAATGAACACTGAAGCTTTCTCT.

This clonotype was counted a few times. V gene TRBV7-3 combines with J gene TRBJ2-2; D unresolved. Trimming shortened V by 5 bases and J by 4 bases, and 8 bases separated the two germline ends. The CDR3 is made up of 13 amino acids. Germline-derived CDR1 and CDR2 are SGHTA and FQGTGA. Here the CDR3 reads CASSAVITGELFF. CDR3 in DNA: TGTGCCAGCAGCGCCGTCATCACCGGGGAGCTGTTTTTT.

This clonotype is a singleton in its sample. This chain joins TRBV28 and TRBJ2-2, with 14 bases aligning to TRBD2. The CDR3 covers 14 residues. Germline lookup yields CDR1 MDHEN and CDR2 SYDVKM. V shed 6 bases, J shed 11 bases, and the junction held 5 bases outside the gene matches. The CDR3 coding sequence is TGTGCCAGCAGGGGGACTAGCGGGAGAAATGAGCTGTTTTTT. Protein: CASRGTSGRNELFF.

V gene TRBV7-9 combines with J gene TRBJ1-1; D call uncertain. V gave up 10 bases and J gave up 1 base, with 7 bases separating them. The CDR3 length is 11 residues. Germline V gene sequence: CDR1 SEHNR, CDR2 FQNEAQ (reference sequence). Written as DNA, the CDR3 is TGTGCCAACAACACGAACACTGAAGCTTTCTTT. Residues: CANNTNTEAFF.

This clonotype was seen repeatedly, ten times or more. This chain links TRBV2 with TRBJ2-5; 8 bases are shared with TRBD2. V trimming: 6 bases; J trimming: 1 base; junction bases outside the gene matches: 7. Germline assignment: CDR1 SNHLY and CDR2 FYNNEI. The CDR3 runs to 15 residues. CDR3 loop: CASRVGGVVQETQYF. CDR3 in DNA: TGTGCCAGCAGGGTCGGGGGGGTCGTCCAAGAGACCCAGTACTTC.

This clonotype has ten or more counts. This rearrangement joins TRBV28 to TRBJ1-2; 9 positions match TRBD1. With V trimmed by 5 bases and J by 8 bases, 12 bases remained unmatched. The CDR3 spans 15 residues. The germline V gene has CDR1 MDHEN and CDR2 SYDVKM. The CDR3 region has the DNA TGTGCCAGCAGTATAAAAACGGGACAGGGCAGCGGCTACACCTTC. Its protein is CASSIKTGQGSGYTF.

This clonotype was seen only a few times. DNA of the CDR3: TGTGCCAGCAGTACCTCGTGGACTAGCGGGTACACCGGGGAGCTGTTTTTT. This gives the protein CASSTSWTSGYTGELFF. This sequence joins TRBV6-1 and TRBJ2-2, with 11 bases matching TRBD2. V lost 5 bases to trimming and J lost 3 bases; unmatched junction nucleotides: 8. Looked up from germline, CDR1 is MNHNS and CDR2 is SASEGT. The CDR3 extends over 17 amino acids.

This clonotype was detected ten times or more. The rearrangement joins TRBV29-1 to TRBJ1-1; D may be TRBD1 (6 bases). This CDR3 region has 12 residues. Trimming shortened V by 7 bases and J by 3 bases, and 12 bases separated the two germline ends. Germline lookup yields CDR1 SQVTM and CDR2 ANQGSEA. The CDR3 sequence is CSAGGGHTEAFF. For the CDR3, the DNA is TGCAGCGCCGGTGGGGGCCACACTGAAGCTTTCTTT.

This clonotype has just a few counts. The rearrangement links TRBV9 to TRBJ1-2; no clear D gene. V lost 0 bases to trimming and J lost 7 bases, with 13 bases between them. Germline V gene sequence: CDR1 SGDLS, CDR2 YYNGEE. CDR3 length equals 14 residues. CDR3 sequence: CASSVEGRLGGYTF. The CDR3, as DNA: TGTGCCAGCAGCGTAGAAGGCAGGTTGGGTGGCTACACCTTC.

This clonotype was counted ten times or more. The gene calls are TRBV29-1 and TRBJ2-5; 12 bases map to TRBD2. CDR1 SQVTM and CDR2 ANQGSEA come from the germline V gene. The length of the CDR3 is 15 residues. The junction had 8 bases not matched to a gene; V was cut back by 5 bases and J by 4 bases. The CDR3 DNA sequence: TGCAGCGTTCCTGGACTAGCGGGAAGGAGAGAGACCCAGTACTTC. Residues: CSVPGLAGRRETQYF.

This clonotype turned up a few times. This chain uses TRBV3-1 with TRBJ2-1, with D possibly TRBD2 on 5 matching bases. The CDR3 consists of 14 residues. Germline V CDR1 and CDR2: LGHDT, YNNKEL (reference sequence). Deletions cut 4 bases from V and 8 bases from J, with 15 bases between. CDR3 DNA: TGTGCCAGCAGCCTAACACTAGGAGGCGATGAGCAGTTCTTC. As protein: CASSLTLGGDEQFF.

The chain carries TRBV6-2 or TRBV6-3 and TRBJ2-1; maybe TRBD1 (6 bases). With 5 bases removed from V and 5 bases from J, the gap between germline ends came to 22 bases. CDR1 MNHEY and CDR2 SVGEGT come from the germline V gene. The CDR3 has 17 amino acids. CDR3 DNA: TGTGCCAGCAGTCCGTGGGGGCCTCAGACCGCGAACAATGAGCAGTTCTTC. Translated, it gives CASSPWGPQTANNEQFF.

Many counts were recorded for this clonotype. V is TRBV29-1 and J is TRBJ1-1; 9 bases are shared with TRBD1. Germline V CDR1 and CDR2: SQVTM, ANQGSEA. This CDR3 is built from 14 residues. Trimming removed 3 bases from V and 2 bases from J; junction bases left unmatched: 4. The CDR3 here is CSVDGTGLNTEAFF. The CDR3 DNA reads TGCAGCGTTGATGGGACAGGGCTTAACACTGAAGCTTTCTTT.

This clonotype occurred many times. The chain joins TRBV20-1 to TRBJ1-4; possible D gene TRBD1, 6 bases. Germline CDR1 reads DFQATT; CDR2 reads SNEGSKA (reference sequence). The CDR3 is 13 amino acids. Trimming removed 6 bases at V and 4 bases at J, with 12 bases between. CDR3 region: CSALGQLNEKLFF. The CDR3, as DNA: TGCAGTGCACTAGGACAGCTTAATGAAAAACTGTTTTTT.

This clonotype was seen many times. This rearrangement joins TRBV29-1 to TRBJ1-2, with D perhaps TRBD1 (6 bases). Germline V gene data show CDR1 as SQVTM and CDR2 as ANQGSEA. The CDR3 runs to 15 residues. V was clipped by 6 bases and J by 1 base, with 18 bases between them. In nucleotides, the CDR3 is TGCAGCGTGGAACCACAGGGCTTGAATAACTATGGCTACACCTTC. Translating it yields CSVEPQGLNNYGYTF. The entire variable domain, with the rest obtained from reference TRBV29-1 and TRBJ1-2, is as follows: SAVISQKPSRDICQRGTSLTIQCQVDSQVTMMFWYRQQPGQSLTLIATANQGSEATYESGFVIDKFPISRPNLTFSTLTVSNMSPEDSSIYLCSVEPQGLNNYGYTFGSGTRLTVV.